The 5 T cell receptor beta chains below all came from one sample that was sequenced in a study of T cells in Graves' hyperthyroidism and ophthalmopathy. It was RNA transcripts that yielded the amplified TCR beta CDR3 regions. The study used the HTBI primer set for a first-round RT-PCR of the TCR CDR3. TCRdb re-derived calls from the multiplex PCR reads in MiXCR, one entry per CDR3 protein. This table has 190,000 or so distinct CDR3 sequences, around 17% appearing once. Sequenced material: blood. These receptors were collected from a man between 40 and 49 years old with Graves' hyperthyroidism.

The genes are TRBV2 and TRBJ2-1; 8 positions agree with TRBD1. From germline, CDR1 is SNHLY and CDR2 FYNNEI. The CDR3 has 15 amino acids. V was clipped by 6 bases and J by 8 bases; unmatched bases: 12. The CDR3 DNA reads TGTGCCAGCAGGGAGACAGGGGTGTCCGGGGATGAGCAGTTCTTC. Its translation: CASRETGVSGDEQFF.

Ten or more counts support this clonotype. The chain combines TRBV28 with TRBJ2-1; possibly TRBD1 for D (7 bases). V was trimmed by 6 bases and J by 8 bases, leaving 23 bases between them. The germline V gene encodes CDR1 MDHEN and CDR2 SYDVKM. This CDR3 has 16 amino acids. CDR3 in amino acids: CASSHRVHRGGDEQFF. The CDR3 nucleotides are TGTGCCAGCAGCCACCGTGTCCACAGGGGAGGCGATGAGCAGTTCTTC.

This clonotype was observed a handful of times. This rearrangement joins TRBV6-1 to TRBJ1-2; D call uncertain. V lost 1 base and J lost 9, with 12 bases in between. This CDR3 is built from 13 residues. The germline CDR1 and CDR2 sequences are MNHNS and SASEGT. CDR3 sequence reads: CASSEGGTRRYTF. CDR3 DNA: TGTGCCAGCAGTGAAGGAGGCACTCGGCGCTACACCTTC.

The CDR3 DNA reads TGCGCCAGCAGACCCACCGGGACGGGACACTACGAGCAGTACTTC. Its translation: CASRPTGTGHYEQYF. The chain combines TRBV4-1 with TRBJ2-7; possible D gene TRBD1, 6 bases. The germline V gene has CDR1 MGHRA and CDR2 YSYEKL. The V end lost 6 bases, the J end lost 3 bases, and 18 bases lay between the germline ends. CDR3 length: 15 amino acids.

This clonotype has a count of ten or more. The chain joins TRBV6-1 to TRBJ1-2; D perhaps matches TRBD1 (5 bases). Trimming stripped 7 bases from V and 7 bases from J, with 16 bases between. The CDR3 covers 13 residues. Germline V gene lookup returns CDR1 MNHNS and CDR2 SASEGT. The DNA for the CDR3 is TGTGCCAGCACCCGATGGCAGGGAGGTGGCTACACCTTC. It codes for CASTRWQGGGYTF.